Included here is one T cell receptor (beta chain) sequence, with context. Here immunoSEQ multiplex PCR was the method, and the copy in TCRdb shows in-frame clones only, minus some. The sample has fewer than 90,000 clones; around 94% are singletons. The CDR3 sequence is 14 residues long. Trimming pared 0 bases from V and 2 bases from J, leaving 8 bases between. Germline V CDR1 and CDR2: SGHVS, FNYEAQ. These data come from a study of technical replicates of blood from a handful of donors. Sequencing used T cells isolated from PBMCs. This chain uses TRBV7-6 with TRBJ2-7; TRBD2 is a possible D gene (6 bases). The TCR sequence derives from a human donor in good health. The CDR3 protein is CASSLAGEAYEQYF. CDR3 DNA: TGTGCCAGCAGCTTAGCGGGGGAGGCCTACGAGCAGTACTTC.